Listed below are T cell receptor beta chains from one sample, sequenced in a study of blood T cells in healthy people across ages. TCRdb called the 5' RACE reads again in MiXCR, with one record for every CDR3 protein. Of 1.5 million to 2 million distinct CDR3 sequences listed, approximately 30% are singletons. Sequencing input: blood. The receptor source for this set is a woman under 40 in good health. CDR3s include the opening cysteine and the closing phenylalanine or tryptophan.

TRBV29-1 CSVEIGTGGSYEQYF
TRBV10-3 CAISEGTGGHEQFF
TRBV3-1 CASSQDFVAGASTDTQYF
TRBV9 CASSVVTSEAFF
TRBV12-3/TRBV12-4 CASRRRTGFEAFF
TRBV3-1 CASSHQGKNIQYF
TRBV12-3/TRBV12-4 CASSFQGRGSRRETQYF
TRBV20-1 CSARVTGLNTEAFF
TRBV19 CASRAEYSNQPQHF
TRBV20-1 CSAQAGQLNYGYTF
TRBV28 CASQQGQGVISGYQPQHF
TRBV29-1 CSVERAGNSYEQYF
TRBV5-1 CASSPGTENSPLHF
TRBV6-5 CASSLHLRINYGYTF
TRBV12-3/TRBV12-4 CASSPGQLGTGERFF
TRBV7-2 CASSLGMVGEKLFF
TRBV10-1 CASSEYLSLGGGETQFF
TRBV20-1 CSAETRGRYEQYF
TRBV5-5 CASINLGRNTEAFF
TRBV5-1 CASSFQKYGSSYNEQFF
TRBV5-1 CASSTDGTKAKNIQYF
TRBV2 CASSEENGRTGQPQHF
TRBV6-6 CASRPGQGGSNNQPQHF
TRBV5-1 CASSLAGGENSPLHF
TRBV7-9 CAGSSPGLAGGGQETQYF
TRBV10-2 CASSESHGTEAFF
TRBV5-5 CASSFAATSGRPEQFF
TRBV6-2/TRBV6-3 CASSSGTSGRRHEQFF
TRBV29-1 CSVETGEGYGYTF
TRBV24-1 CATSGQGGSGYTF
TRBV5-1 CASSLVAGDLNEQFF
TRBV5-1 CASGNSGPQETQYF
TRBV10-1 CASSPKGEGYEQYF
TRBV7-9 CASSHREIQETQYF
TRBV27 CASSSGQPGNQPQHF
TRBV29-1 CSVVGPNQPQHF
TRBV5-1 CASRKGQTNGYTF
TRBV4-3 CASSPQPDTFYGEQFF
TRBV7-2 CASSRPPPSGWISGANVLTF
TRBV12-3/TRBV12-4 CASSLVHTPGQGSDGTSTDTQYF
TRBV2 CASSSDRGTETFF
TRBV12-3/TRBV12-4 CASSLSGSIEAQYF
TRBV5-1 CASSPDEGRTYEQYF
TRBV12-3/TRBV12-4 CASSSSTLPSGTSGRVDTQYF
TRBV7-3 CASSSAGAGTDTQYF
TRBV12-5 CASGLVNPGIGYGYTF
TRBV18 CASSLRVSSLITDTQYF
TRBV5-1 CASSLNPPSSGMRDNEQYF
TRBV4-3 CASSQDGRGQETQYF
TRBV5-5 CASSTGRGGYTDTQYF
TRBV7-2 CASSLASQGMRSPLHF
TRBV29-1 CSVEAGREKLFF
TRBV27 CASSLGPAPPPFQETQYF